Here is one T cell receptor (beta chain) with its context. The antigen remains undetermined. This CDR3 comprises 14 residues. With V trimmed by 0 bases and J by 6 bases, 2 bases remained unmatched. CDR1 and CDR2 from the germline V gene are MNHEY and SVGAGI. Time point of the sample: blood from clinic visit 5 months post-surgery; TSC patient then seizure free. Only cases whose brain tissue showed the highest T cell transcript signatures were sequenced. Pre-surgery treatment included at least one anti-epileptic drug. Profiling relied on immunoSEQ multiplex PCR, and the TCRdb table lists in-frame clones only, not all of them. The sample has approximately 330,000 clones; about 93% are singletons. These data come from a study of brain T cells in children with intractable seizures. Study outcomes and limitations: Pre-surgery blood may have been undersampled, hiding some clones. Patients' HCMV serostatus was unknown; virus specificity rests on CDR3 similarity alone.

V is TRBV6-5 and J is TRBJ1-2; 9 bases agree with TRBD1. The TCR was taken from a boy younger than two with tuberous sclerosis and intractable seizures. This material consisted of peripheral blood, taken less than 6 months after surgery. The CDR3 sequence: CASSYSRTGDGYTF. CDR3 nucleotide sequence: TGTGCCAGCAGTTACTCGCGGACAGGGGATGGCTACACCTTC.